This T cell receptor (beta chain) is drawn from a study of T cells expressing NK-cell markers. TCRdb processed the 5' RACE reads again and assigns one entry to each CDR3 protein, with no DNA. The sample table sets out about 540,000 distinct CDR3 sequences. CDR1 is SGHKS, CDR2 YYEKEE, per germline (reference sequence). The CDR3 runs to 14 residues. Sequencing was carried out using blood T cells: a sorted CD56 or NKG2C T cell subset, CD4+ or CD8+ T cells, or bulk PBMC T cells (not recorded which). The receptor was derived from a man younger than 30 in good health. The chain combines TRBV5-5 with TRBJ2-1; as DNA is missing, the TRBD2 call by TCRdb cannot be tested. CDR3 sequence: CASSSRGEYNEQFF.